These 32 T cell receptor beta chains were all obtained from the same sample, sequenced in a study. TCRdb ran MiXCR on the 5' RACE reads and lists one entry per CDR3 protein. Among just under 65,000 distinct CDR3 sequences, approximately 23% were seen once, and the ten largest hold approximately 3.1%. The sample consisted of memory CD4+ T cells sorted from a lymph node. Subset noted: memory CD4+ T cells, CD4+CD45RO+CD25-. The receptors stem from a female donor with breast cancer.

This clonotype was counted at least ten times. The V and J genes are TRBV20-1 and TRBJ2-5; TRBD2 matches at 7 bases. From germline, CDR1 is DFQATT and CDR2 SNEGSKA (reference sequence). The CDR3 length is 11 residues. V shed 6 bases, J shed 7 bases, and the junction held 5 bases outside the gene matches. This CDR3 is CSAPRGGTQYF. CDR3 DNA: TGCAGTGCCCCTCGCGGGGGGACCCAGTACTTC.

This chain joins TRBV6-1 and TRBJ2-7; D gene ambiguous. CDR1 is MNHNS and CDR2 is SASEGT in the germline V gene. CDR3 size: 15 residues. V dropped 4 bases and J dropped 1 base, with 14 bases sitting between them. The CDR3 DNA follows: TGTGCCAGCAGTGCGAGTCAGCCCGGATCCTACGAGCAGTACTTC. Translating it yields CASSASQPGSYEQYF.

This rearrangement joins TRBV30 to TRBJ2-2; maybe TRBD2 (7 bases). Trimming cost V 0 bases and J 6 bases, with 11 bases left between them. CDR3 size: 14 residues. Germline CDR1 and CDR2: GTSNPN and SVGIG (reference sequence). The CDR3 DNA reads TGTGCCTGGAGTGTTACGGGGGGCGCCGGGGAGCTGTTTTTT. It yields the protein CAWSVTGGAGELFF.

About this clonotype: At one end the junction does not follow the germline gene, possibly because of a read error. The chain employs TRBV20-1 and TRBJ1-1; D might be TRBD1 (6 bases). There are 13 residues in the CDR3. Germline values: CDR1 DFQATT, CDR2 SNEGSKA (reference sequence). DNA of the CDR3: TGCAGTGCTGTCTCTACAGGGAACCCTGAAGCTTTCTTT. It specifies CSAVSTGNPEAFF.

The chain has TRBV20-1 and TRBJ1-5; perhaps TRBD1 as D (6 bases). V lost 4 bases and J lost 8, with 12 bases in between. Looked up from germline, CDR1 is DFQATT and CDR2 is SNEGSKA (reference sequence). The CDR3 length is 12 residues. In DNA form, the CDR3 reads TGCAGTGCTATCAGGGGTACCGAGCCCCAGCATTTT. It encodes CSAIRGTEPQHF.

The rearrangement uses TRBV4-1 and TRBJ2-7, with 13 nucleotides matching TRBD2. Germline lookup yields CDR1 MGHRA and CDR2 YSYEKL. Unmatched junction bases numbered 3, after V lost 4 bases and J lost 6 bases. The CDR3 loop spans 14 amino acids. In nucleotides, the CDR3 is TGCGCCAGCAGCCCTAGACTAGCGGGAGGCGAGCAGTACTTC. Amino acids: CASSPRLAGGEQYF.

This clonotype has more than one count but fewer than ten. The chain combines TRBV6-1 with TRBJ2-5; weak D call: TRBD1 (6 bases). Germline CDR1 and CDR2: MNHNS and SASEGT. This CDR3 spans 14 amino acids. V was trimmed by 10 bases and J by 5 bases, leaving 20 bases between them. CDR3 bases: TGTGCCACCGCCACCACCAGGGGTGCGGAGACCCAGTACTTC. Translating it yields CATATTRGAETQYF.

This clonotype was seen a few times. The rearrangement links TRBV7-2 to TRBJ1-2; possible D gene TRBD1, 5 bases. CDR1 and CDR2 (germline): SGHTA, FQGNSA. Between the trimmed V and J ends, which lost 3 bases and 8 bases, there was a span of 13 bases. The CDR3 covers 13 residues. The CDR3 spells CASSFQVQGGYTF. The CDR3 DNA follows: TGTGCCAGCAGCTTTCAGGTCCAGGGAGGCTACACCTTC.

The chain carries TRBV7-2 and TRBJ2-7, with D unresolved. The length of the CDR3 is 14 residues. V gave up 2 bases and J gave up 6 bases, with 14 bases separating them. Germline V gene lookup returns CDR1 SGHTA and CDR2 FQGNSA. The CDR3 spells CASSLLLDPPEQYF. CDR3 sequence (DNA): TGTGCCAGCAGCTTATTATTGGACCCGCCCGAGCAGTACTTC.

This chain connects TRBV3-1 to TRBJ1-1, with D hard to call. V was shortened by 1 base and J by 3 bases, with 3 bases between the two germline ends. Germline loops: CDR1 LGHDT, CDR2 YNNKEL (reference sequence). The CDR3 totals 12 residues. The CDR3 DNA sequence: TGTGCCAGCAGCCAAGTTCACACTGAAGCTTTCTTT. Residues: CASSQVHTEAFF. Together with reference TRBV3-1 and TRBJ1-1, the CDR3 gives the full variable domain: DTAVSQTPKYLVTQMGNDKSIKCEQNLGHDTMYWYKQDSKKFLKIMFSYNNKELIINETVPNRFSPKSPDKAHLNLHINSLELGDSAVYFCASSQVHTEAFFGQGTRLTVV.

There are a few counts of this clonotype. The chain is built from TRBV20-1 and TRBJ2-7, with TRBD2 identical over 7 bases. J was trimmed by 6 bases and V by 6 bases; bases with no gene match: 14. This CDR3 has 14 amino acids. CDR1 DFQATT and CDR2 SNEGSKA come from the germline V gene (reference sequence). The CDR3 sequence is CSAPRSGTMPEQYF. The DNA for the CDR3 is TGCAGTGCCCCCCGAAGCGGGACCATGCCCGAGCAGTACTTC.

This chain links TRBV6-6 with TRBJ2-7; D might be TRBD2 (5 bases). The V end was cut by 5 bases, the J end by 6 bases, with 14 bases between. This CDR3 is built from 13 residues. Germline loops: CDR1 MNHNY, CDR2 SVGAGI (reference sequence). The CDR3 region is CASSPTGISEQYF. DNA for the CDR3: TGTGCCAGCAGTCCGACGGGAATCAGCGAGCAGTACTTC.

This clonotype has a count of ten or more. The chain joins TRBV20-1 to TRBJ1-1; no reliable D call. This CDR3 has 13 residues. V lost 0 bases and J lost 2, with 7 bases in between. CDR1 DFQATT and CDR2 SNEGSKA come from the germline V gene (reference sequence). This CDR3 is CSARDPANTEAFF. The CDR3 coding sequence is TGCAGTGCTAGAGATCCGGCAAACACTGAAGCTTTCTTT.

The V and J genes are TRBV3-1 and TRBJ2-3; 8 positions agree with TRBD2. This CDR3 has 17 amino acids. Germline values: CDR1 LGHDT, CDR2 YNNKEL (reference sequence). J was trimmed by 0 bases and V by 4 bases; bases with no gene match: 9. The CDR3 DNA reads TGTGCCAGCAGCCGAGGGGGGAGCGGGGGAAGCACAGATACGCAGTATTTT. Translation: CASSRGGSGGSTDTQYF.

A note on this clonotype: A much larger clone lies a single base off, so this may be a read error. The chain couples TRBV29-1 to TRBJ2-1, with D perhaps TRBD2 (6 bases). The germline V gene has CDR1 SQVTM and CDR2 ANQGSEA. The V end was cut by 8 bases, the J end by 0 bases, with 14 bases between. This CDR3 is built from 14 residues. The CDR3 DNA sequence: TGCAGCTCCCGGGGGTCAGGCTCCTACAATGAGCAGTTCTTC. The encoded protein is CSSRGSGSYNEQFF.

On this clonotype: A read error is possible here, since a much larger clone lies one base away. The CDR3 carries no conserved terminal phenylalanine or tryptophan, so it likely arises from a read error. The chain uses TRBV29-1 and TRBJ2-2, with D possibly being TRBD2 (6 bases). V was cut by 6 bases and J by 3 bases, with 14 bases left in between. CDR1 is SQVTM and CDR2 is ANQGSEA in the germline V gene. The CDR3 is 14 residues long. The CDR3 bases are TGCAGCGTGAGGGCTAGCGCCGACACCGGGGAGCTGTTTTGT. It encodes CSVRASADTGELFC.

The rearrangement joins TRBV5-1 to TRBJ2-4; 8 bases align to TRBD2. The junction had 6 bases not matched to a gene; V was cut back by 4 bases and J by 6 bases. This CDR3 spans 14 amino acids. Germline V gene data show CDR1 as SGHRS and CDR2 as YFSETQ. The CDR3 region is CASSPGGVGNIQYF. The CDR3 nucleotides read TGCGCCAGCAGCCCCGGGGGGGTTGGAAACATTCAGTACTTC.

In its sample, this clonotype is medium-sized. The chain joins TRBV9 to TRBJ1-5; tentative D call: TRBD1 (6 bases). The germline V gene encodes CDR1 SGDLS and CDR2 YYNGEE. This CDR3 comprises 15 residues. The V and J ends lost 4 bases and 3 bases respectively, with 14 bases between them. This CDR3 reads CASSTSTGDNQPQHF. CDR3 nucleotides: TGTGCCAGCAGCACCTCGACAGGCGACAATCAGCCCCAGCATTTT.

In the case of this clonotype: A much more abundant neighbour one base away suggests this may be a read error. V is TRBV6-2 or TRBV6-3 and J is TRBJ2-1, with TRBD1 matching over 8 bases. V was pared by 6 bases and J by 2 bases, with 0 bases of the junction left unmatched. Germline V lookup: CDR1 MNHEY, CDR2 SVGEGT. The CDR3 loop spans 13 amino acids. The CDR3 DNA sequence: TGTGCCAGCAGGACAGGGGCCTACAATGAGCAGTTCTTC. Protein product: CASRTGAYNEQFF.

Worth noting for this clonotype: A much more abundant neighbour one base away suggests this may be a read error. The conserved final phenylalanine or tryptophan is absent from the CDR3, which likely points to a read error. The chain uses TRBV20-1 and TRBJ1-2; no firm D call. This CDR3 comprises 12 residues. The V gene lost 0 bases and the J gene lost 4 bases, with 6 bases spanning the gap. From germline, CDR1 is DFQATT and CDR2 SNEGSKA (reference sequence). The CDR3 coding sequence is TGCAGTGCTAGAGACAGCCTCTATGGCTACACCCTC. Residues: CSARDSLYGYTL.

The chain couples TRBV29-1 to TRBJ2-3, with D tentatively TRBD1 or TRBD2 (6 bases each). This CDR3 is built from 14 residues. The germline V gene has CDR1 SQVTM and CDR2 ANQGSEA. This CDR3 reads CSISGGADGDTQYF. The CDR3 DNA follows: TGCAGTATATCCGGGGGCGCAGACGGAGATACGCAGTATTTT.

Comment on this clonotype: Lacking the conserved final phenylalanine or tryptophan, this CDR3 likely reflects a read error. The chain is built from TRBV12-3 or TRBV12-4 and TRBJ1-1, with a tentative D call TRBD1 (5 bases). V was trimmed by 1 base and J by 8 bases, leaving 17 bases between them. The CDR3 runs to 15 residues. Here the CDR3 reads CASSLGWGLEAEAFL. The CDR3 DNA reads as TGTGCCAGCAGTTTAGGTTGGGGACTTGAAGCAGAAGCTTTCCTT.

This clonotype was observed a handful of times. The chain couples TRBV10-3 to TRBJ1-5; TRBD1 agrees at 9 bases. This CDR3 comprises 13 residues. The germline V gene has CDR1 ENHRY and CDR2 SYGVKD. V dropped 5 bases and J dropped 6; count of bases not matched to a gene: 2. The CDR3 DNA reads TGTGCCATCAGTTTACAGGGGGCTCAGCCCCAGCATTTT. Translation gives CAISLQGAQPQHF.

The chain links TRBV7-3 to TRBJ1-1; unclear D gene. Germline V gene data show CDR1 as SGHTA and CDR2 as FQGTGA. The CDR3 spans 15 residues. The V end was cut by 5 bases, the J end by 7 bases, with 20 bases between. The CDR3 loop reads CASSRSATDTVEAFF. CDR3 bases: TGTGCCAGCAGCCGAAGCGCGACCGACACAGTTGAAGCTTTCTTT.

The chain recombines TRBV12-3 or TRBV12-4 with TRBJ1-5; a possible D gene is TRBD1 (5 bases). CDR3 length: 17 residues. Trimming stripped 5 bases from V and 0 bases from J, with 17 bases between. The CDR3 coding sequence is TGTGCCAGCAGTCCTTCTGGGGATCAGGGTAGCAATCAGCCCCAGCATTTT. Protein product: CASSPSGDQGSNQPQHF.

V gene TRBV2 combines with J gene TRBJ2-1; 8 bases align to TRBD2. This CDR3 comprises 15 residues. Germline CDR1 is SNHLY and CDR2 is FYNNEI. With V trimmed by 8 bases and J by 1 base, 7 bases remained unmatched. CDR3 bases: TGTGCCAGCCGAGGCGGGAGGACTTCCTACAATGAGCAGTTCTTC. Translated: CASRGGRTSYNEQFF. Full variable domain (outside the CDR3, taken from reference TRBV2 and TRBJ2-1): EPEVTQTPSHQVTQMGQEVILRCVPISNHLYFYWYRQILGQKVEFLVSFYNNEISEKSEIFDDQFSVERPDGSNFTLKIRSTKLEDSAMYFCASRGGRTSYNEQFFGPGTRLTVL.

The table lists this clonotype with a few counts. The chain combines TRBV5-1 with TRBJ2-2; D possibly corresponds to TRBD1 (5 bases). V lost 6 bases and J 4 bases, leaving 16 bases between the germline ends. In germline, CDR1 is SGHRS, CDR2 YFSETQ. The CDR3 is 15 residues long. The CDR3 nucleotides are TGCGCCAGCAACGAAAGGGGTCCGGGCACCGGGGAGCTGTTTTTT. This codes for CASNERGPGTGELFF. Full variable domain (rest looked up from reference TRBV5-1 and TRBJ2-2): KAGVTQTPRYLIKTRGQQVTLSCSPISGHRSVSWYQQTPGQGLQFLFEYFSETQRNKGNFPGRFSGRQFSNSRSEMNVSTLELGDSALYLCASNERGPGTGELFFGEGSRLTVL.

This clonotype was recorded many times. V is TRBV12-3 or TRBV12-4 and J is TRBJ1-2, with TRBD1 identical over 7 bases. After removal of 5 bases from V and 8 bases from J, the junction contained 8 bases not matched to a gene. The CDR3 covers 13 residues. This CDR3 reads CASSKQGIGGYTF. CDR3 nucleotides: TGTGCCAGCAGTAAACAGGGGATCGGCGGCTACACCTTC.

By its share, this clonotype is medium-sized. The rearrangement joins TRBV7-9 to TRBJ2-1, with TRBD2 identical over 10 bases. The germline V gene has CDR1 SEHNR and CDR2 FQNEAQ (reference sequence). Trimming cost V 0 bases and J 4 bases; bases outside gene matches: 3. The CDR3 is 16 amino acids. The CDR3 nucleotides read TGTGCCAGCAGCTTAGCACTAGCGGGAACTTACAATGAGCAGTTCTTC. It yields the protein CASSLALAGTYNEQFF.

Comment on this clonotype: This likely comes from a read error, as the CDR3 has no conserved phenylalanine or tryptophan at its end. The V and J genes are TRBV10-3 and TRBJ2-3; unclear D gene. This CDR3 region has 15 residues. Per germline, CDR1 ENHRY and CDR2 SYGVKD. Trimming removed 2 bases from V and 3 bases from J, with 12 bases in between. CDR3 amino acids: CAISEKELRTDTQYL. The CDR3 region has the DNA TGTGCCATCAGTGAGAAGGAACTAAGGACAGATACGCAGTATCTT.

This clonotype was detected only a few times. The chain recombines TRBV6-5 with TRBJ2-5; TRBD2 is a possible D gene (5 bases). Germline CDR1 and CDR2: MNHEY and SVGAGI. Deletions cut 8 bases from V and 4 bases from J, with 14 bases between. The CDR3 runs 13 residues. In nucleotides, the CDR3 is TGTGCCAGCGGACGCGGGCAGGCAGAGACCCAGTACTTC. It codes for CASGRGQAETQYF.

Remarks on this clonotype: Because it lacks the conserved phenylalanine or tryptophan at the end, this CDR3 is likely a read error. The rearrangement uses TRBV6-6 and TRBJ1-2; D might be TRBD1 (6 bases). In germline, CDR1 is MNHNY, CDR2 SVGAGI (reference sequence). This CDR3 has 14 amino acids. Deletions cut 6 bases from V and 7 bases from J, with 18 bases between. CDR3 DNA: TGTGCCAGCAGCTACCGACCGGGGGGCGGTGGCTACACCTCC. It yields the protein CASSYRPGGGGYTS.